The table lists the clone carrying this T cell receptor (beta chain) with a few counts. Its antigen is currently unknown. Unique molecular identifiers were built into the TCRbeta library. A single record per CDR3 protein comes from TCRdb applying MiXCR to the PCR reads. Of fewer than 250,000 distinct CDR3 sequences listed, about a sixth were seen once; the top ten hold about 45%. The data derive from a study of T-cell reconstitution after alpha-beta-depleted transplantation in children. Study-wide results and caveats: It was surviving recipient T cells and thymic progenitors that gave some patients high TCRbeta diversity at day 60. There were reportedly several hundred expanded graft clones from which alpha-beta T cells came about two months after transplant.

Trimming took off 3 bases at V and 2 bases at J, with 10 bases between the two ends. The CDR3 loop spans 15 amino acids. The sequence was collected from a male patient between 2 and 15 years old who had a stem cell transplant for acute lymphoblastic leukemia, so the T cells may come from the graft donor. The chain carries TRBV12-3 or TRBV12-4 and TRBJ2-2; D could derive from TRBD1 or TRBD2 (5 bases each). The sequencing used PBMCs, mostly from graft donor cells, collected 360 days after TCRalphabeta/CD19-depleted stem cell transplant. This CDR3 reads CASSFGARNTGELFF. The CDR3 coding sequence is TGTGCCAGCAGTTTCGGGGCCAGAAACACCGGGGAGCTGTTTTTT.